This passage covers 20 T cell receptor beta chains from one sample sequenced in a study of control samples from healthy donors and cancer patients. Repertoires were generated with immunoSEQ multiplex PCR, while TCRdb's copy carries only in-frame clones and drops some. The table records almost 90,000 clones, 86% of them present only once. The sequenced sample was blood. The receptors were gathered from a man aged 30-40 years in good health.

This rearrangement joins TRBV2 to TRBJ2-7; a weak D match, TRBD2 (7 bases). The V end was cut by 1 base, the J end by 4 bases, with 14 bases between. This CDR3 is built from 15 residues. Germline lookup yields CDR1 SNHLY and CDR2 FYNNEI. CDR3 sequence reads: CASSEGGGVEYEQYF. CDR3 nucleotides: TGTGCCAGCAGTGAAGGCGGGGGCGTGGAGTACGAGCAGTACTTC.

J is TRBJ1-2 and V is TRBV5-1; 7 bases are shared with TRBD1. CDR1 SGHRS and CDR2 YFSETQ come from the germline V gene. The CDR3 is 14 amino acids. V lost 4 bases to trimming and J lost 6 bases; unmatched junction nucleotides: 9. The CDR3 is CASSHRQGPDGYTF. The CDR3, as DNA: TGCGCCAGCAGCCATAGACAGGGCCCGGATGGCTACACCTTC.

By frequency in the sample, this clone is medium-sized. The V gene is TRBV5-1, the J gene TRBJ1-6; D is undetermined. CDR1 and CDR2 (germline): SGHRS, YFSETQ. The CDR3 consists of 15 residues. V was pared by 5 bases and J by 7 bases, with 16 bases between. In DNA form, the CDR3 reads TGCGCCAGCAGGCGACTTTCGGACGGGAATTCACCCCTCCACTTT. Residues: CASRRLSDGNSPLHF.

This clone came up a few times. The V call is TRBV6-5, the J call TRBJ1-6; TRBD1 matches 8 bases. The CDR3 is 14 amino acids. CDR1 and CDR2 from the germline V gene are MNHEY and SVGAGI. The V segment lost 5 bases and the J segment 8 bases; nucleotides outside the gene matches: 5. CDR3 amino acids: CASSRTGSDSPLHF. The CDR3 DNA reads as TGTGCCAGCAGTCGGACAGGGTCTGATTCACCCCTCCACTTT.

The genes are TRBV18 and TRBJ2-3; TRBD2 matches at 10 bases. Looked up from germline, CDR1 is KGHSH and CDR2 is LQKENI. This CDR3 contains 15 residues. With 3 bases clipped from V and 2 bases from J, the junction kept 2 bases outside the gene matches. The CDR3 loop is CASSPLAGATDTQYF. For the CDR3, the DNA is TGTGCCAGCTCACCCCTAGCGGGGGCCACAGATACGCAGTATTTT.

The V call is TRBV6-5, the J call TRBJ2-7; 9 nucleotides line up with TRBD1. Germline values: CDR1 MNHEY, CDR2 SVGAGI. The CDR3 contains 15 residues. V dropped 5 bases and J dropped 6; count of bases not matched to a gene: 11. The CDR3 sequence: CASSTGQGKTREQYF. The DNA of the CDR3 is TGTGCCAGCAGTACCGGACAGGGGAAGACGCGCGAGCAGTACTTC.

V is TRBV5-3 and J is TRBJ2-7; D remains unclear. TRBV5-3 belongs to the ORF category, with a function that is uncertain. The CDR3 loop spans 12 amino acids. Trimming pared 4 bases from V and 4 bases from J, leaving 9 bases between. CDR3 sequence (DNA): TGTGCCAGAAGCAGTATACAATACGAGCAGTACGTC. Its protein product is CARSSIQYEQYV.

This chain joins TRBV5-6 and TRBJ2-4, with D perhaps TRBD1 (6 bases). The CDR3 runs 15 residues. V was shortened by 2 bases and J by 8 bases, with 17 bases between the two germline ends. From germline, CDR1 is SGHDT and CDR2 YYEEEE. The CDR3 coding sequence is TGTGCCAGCAGCTTACAGGGTGGTGGAAAGTACATTCAGTACTTC. This codes for CASSLQGGGKYIQYF.

This rearrangement joins TRBV18 to TRBJ2-4; TRBD1 matches 9 bases. This CDR3 contains 15 residues. The germline V gene encodes CDR1 KGHSH and CDR2 LQKENI. V lost 3 bases and J lost 6; bases outside the gene matches: 6. CDR3 coding DNA: TGTGCCAGCTCACCTTCGACAGGGGGAGGAAACATTCAGTACTTC. Translation: CASSPSTGGGNIQYF.

This chain links TRBV4-2 with TRBJ2-3; possible D gene TRBD2, 5 bases. This CDR3 contains 17 residues. Trimming left V 4 bases short and J 3 bases short, with 20 bases between. Looked up from germline, CDR1 is LGHNA and CDR2 is YNFKEQ. The CDR3 DNA reads as TGTGCCAGCAGCCCTCGTCGGGGAGACCGAAGGACAGATACGCAGTATTTT. This translates into CASSPRRGDRRTDTQYF.

The V gene is TRBV19, the J gene TRBJ2-6; tentative D call: TRBD1 (6 bases). Trimming shortened V by 6 bases and J by 1 base, and 7 bases separated the two germline ends. CDR1 is LNHDA and CDR2 is SQIVND in the germline V gene (reference sequence). This CDR3 has 14 amino acids. The CDR3: CASSDRSGANVLTF. Here the CDR3 DNA reads TGTGCCAGTAGCGACAGGTCTGGGGCCAACGTCCTGACTTTC.

The chain recombines TRBV24-1 with TRBJ2-5, with 7 bases that match TRBD1. The CDR3 length is 14 residues. With V trimmed by 3 bases and J by 4 bases, 4 bases remained unmatched. The V gene's germline CDR1 is KGHDR and CDR2 SFDVKD. CDR3: CATSDRGGGETQYF. The CDR3 DNA follows: TGTGCCACCAGTGATCGAGGGGGCGGAGAGACCCAGTACTTC.

CDR3 DNA: TGTGCCAGCAGCCAACAGGACAGGGTCGGTGAAAAACTGTTTTTT. It encodes CASSQQDRVGEKLFF. The V and J genes are TRBV3-1 (or the pseudogene TRBV3-2) and TRBJ1-4; 8 bases fit TRBD1. Trimming took 2 bases from V and 7 from J; bases not matched to a gene: 6. The CDR3 is made up of 15 amino acids. Germline values: CDR1 LGHDT, CDR2 YNNKEL (reference sequence).

V gene TRBV11-2 combines with J gene TRBJ1-3; D uncertain. Trimming removed 3 bases from V and 5 bases from J, with 11 bases in between. CDR3 length equals 14 residues. Germline V gene lookup returns CDR1 SGHAT and CDR2 FQNNGV. The CDR3: CASSLSLPRNTIYF. CDR3 DNA: TGTGCCAGCAGCTTGAGCCTACCGAGAAACACCATATATTTT. The full variable domain, with the rest looked up from reference TRBV11-2 and TRBJ1-3, is EAGVAQSPRYKIIEKRQSVAFWCNPISGHATLYWYQQILGQGPKLLIQFQNNGVVDDSQLPKDRFSAERLKGVDSTLKIQPAKLEDSAVYLCASSLSLPRNTIYFGEGSWLTVV.

The rearrangement links TRBV19 to TRBJ1-1; 10 bases map to TRBD1. The CDR3 has 18 amino acids. The ends lost 6 bases at V and 0 bases at J; junction bases unmatched: 13. CDR1 LNHDA and CDR2 SQIVND come from the germline V gene (reference sequence). As DNA, the CDR3 is TGTGCCAGTAGGTATGCCGGGACAGGGGAGGGGATGAACACTGAAGCTTTCTTT. This codes for CASRYAGTGEGMNTEAFF. Based on the CDR3 plus reference TRBV19 and TRBJ1-1, the full variable domain is DGGITQSPKYLFRKEGQNVTLSCEQNLNHDAMYWYRQDPGQGLRLIYYSQIVNDFQKGDIAEGYSVSREKKESFPLTVTSAQKNPTAFYLCASRYAGTGEGMNTEAFFGQGTRLTVV.

The J gene is TRBJ1-5, the V gene TRBV10-3, with 11 bases matching TRBD1. The CDR3 runs 18 residues. With V trimmed by 2 bases and J by 6 bases, 12 bases remained unmatched. Germline-derived CDR1 and CDR2 are ENHRY and SYGVKD. CDR3 bases: TGTGCCATCAGTGAGGGAAGCCTGGGACAGGGGGATCGTCAGCCCCAGCATTTT. Amino acid sequence: CAISEGSLGQGDRQPQHF.

This clone has a single count. This chain joins TRBV21-1 and TRBJ1-2; TRBD1, as called in the table, went unchecked against the DNA. TRBV21-1 is a documented pseudogene. There are 20 residues in the CDR3. CDR3 nucleotide sequence: TGTGCCAGCAGCAAAGCGCTAAAAAGGGCAGGGGGCAGTCGGAACTATGGCTACACCTTC. Protein: CASSKALKRAGGSRNYGYTF.

The chain is built from TRBV10-3 and TRBJ2-2; a possible D gene is TRBD1 (5 bases). Trimming took 8 bases from V and 1 from J, leaving 23 bases between them. Looked up from germline, CDR1 is ENHRY and CDR2 is SYGVKD. This CDR3 has 18 amino acids. CDR3 nucleotide sequence: TGTGCCATCGCGCAGGGTGATCGTAGCAGGGTGAACACCGGGGAGCTGTTTTTT. This codes for CAIAQGDRSRVNTGELFF.

V is TRBV6-1 and J is TRBJ2-1, with D tentatively TRBD1 or TRBD2 (6 bases each). V lost 2 bases, J lost 6 bases, and 17 bases lay in between. Germline V gene data show CDR1 as MNHNS and CDR2 as SASEGT. The CDR3 is 16 residues long. CDR3 nucleotide sequence: TGTGCCAGCAGTGAATGGGATAGCGGAGGGGGCAATGAGCAGTTCTTC. It translates to CASSEWDSGGGNEQFF.

As to this clone: Other DNA variants within this sample encode the same CDR3. The chain joins TRBV18 to TRBJ1-3; D is uncertain. This CDR3 has 14 residues. CDR1 KGHSH and CDR2 LQKENI come from the germline V gene. Trimming pared 3 bases from V and 4 bases from J, leaving 10 bases between. The DNA of the CDR3 is TGTGCCAGCTCACCGCCGGGGAACGGAAACACCATATATTTT. Translation: CASSPPGNGNTIYF.